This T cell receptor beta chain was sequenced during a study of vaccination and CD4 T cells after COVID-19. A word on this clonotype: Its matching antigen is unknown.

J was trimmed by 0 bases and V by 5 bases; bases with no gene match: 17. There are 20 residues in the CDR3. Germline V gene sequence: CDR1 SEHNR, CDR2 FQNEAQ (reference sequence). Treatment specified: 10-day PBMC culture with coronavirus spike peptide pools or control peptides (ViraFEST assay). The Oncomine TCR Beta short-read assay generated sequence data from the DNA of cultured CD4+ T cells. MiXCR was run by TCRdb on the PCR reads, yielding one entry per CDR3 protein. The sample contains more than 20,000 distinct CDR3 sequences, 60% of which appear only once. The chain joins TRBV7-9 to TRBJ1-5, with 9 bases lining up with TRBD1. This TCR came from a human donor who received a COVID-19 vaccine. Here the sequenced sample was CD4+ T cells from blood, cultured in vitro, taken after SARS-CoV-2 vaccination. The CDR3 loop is CASSRYLGTGNGPSNQPQHF. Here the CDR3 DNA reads TGTGCCAGCAGCCGTTACCTGGGGACAGGGAACGGTCCTAGCAATCAGCCCCAGCATTTT.